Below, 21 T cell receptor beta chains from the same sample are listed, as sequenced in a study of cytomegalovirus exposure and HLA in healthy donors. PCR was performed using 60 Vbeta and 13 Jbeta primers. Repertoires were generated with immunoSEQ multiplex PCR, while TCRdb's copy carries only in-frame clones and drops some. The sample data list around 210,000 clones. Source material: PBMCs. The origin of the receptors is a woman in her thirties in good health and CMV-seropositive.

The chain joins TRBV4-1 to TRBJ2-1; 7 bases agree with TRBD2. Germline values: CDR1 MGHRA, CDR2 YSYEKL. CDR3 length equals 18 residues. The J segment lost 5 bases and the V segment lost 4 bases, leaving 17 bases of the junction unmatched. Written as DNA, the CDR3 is TGCGCCAGCAGCCCAAGACGATCTAGGGAAGCGGGACACAATGAGCAGTTCTTC. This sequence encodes CASSPRRSREAGHNEQFF.

The CDR3, as DNA: TGCGCCAGCAGCCAGGGGGGGACAGGGGGCGCGAAACTGTTTTTT. Amino acids: CASSQGGTGGAKLFF. V usage is TRBV4-1 and J usage is TRBJ1-4, with 12 nucleotides matching TRBD1. There are 15 residues in the CDR3. V was pared by 3 bases and J by 11 bases, with 7 bases of the junction left unmatched. Germline-derived CDR1 and CDR2 are MGHRA and YSYEKL.

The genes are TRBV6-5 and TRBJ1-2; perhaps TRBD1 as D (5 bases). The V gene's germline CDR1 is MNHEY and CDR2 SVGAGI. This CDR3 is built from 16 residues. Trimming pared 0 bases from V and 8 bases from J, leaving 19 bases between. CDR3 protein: CASSYSENRGFRGYTF. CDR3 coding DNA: TGTGCCAGCAGTTACTCGGAGAATAGGGGCTTTAGGGGCTACACCTTC.

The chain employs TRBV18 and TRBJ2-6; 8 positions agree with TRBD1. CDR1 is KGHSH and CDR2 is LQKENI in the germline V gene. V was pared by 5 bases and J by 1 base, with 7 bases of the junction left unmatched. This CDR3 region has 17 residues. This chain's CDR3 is CASSMTGEGSGANVLTF. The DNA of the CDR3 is TGTGCCAGCTCAATGACAGGGGAAGGATCTGGGGCCAACGTCCTGACTTTC.

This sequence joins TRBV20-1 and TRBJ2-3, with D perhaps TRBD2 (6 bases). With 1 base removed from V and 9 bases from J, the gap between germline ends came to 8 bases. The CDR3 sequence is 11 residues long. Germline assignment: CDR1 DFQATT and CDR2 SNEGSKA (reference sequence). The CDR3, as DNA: TGCAGTGCTAGAGGGAGCGGGACGCAGTATTTT. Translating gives CSARGSGTQYF.

CDR3 protein: CASSSGTSYEQYF. Written as DNA, the CDR3 is TGTGCCAGCTCATCAGGGACATCTTACGAGCAGTACTTC. The J gene is TRBJ2-7, the V gene TRBV18, with D possibly matching TRBD1 (6 bases). CDR3 length equals 13 residues. The V and J ends lost 5 bases and 4 bases respectively, with 12 bases between them. The germline CDR1 and CDR2 sequences are KGHSH and LQKENI.

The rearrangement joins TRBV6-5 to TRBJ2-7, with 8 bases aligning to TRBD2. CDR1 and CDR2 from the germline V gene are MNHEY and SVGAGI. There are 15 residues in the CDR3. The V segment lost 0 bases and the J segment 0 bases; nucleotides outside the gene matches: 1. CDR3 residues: CASSYSSGASYEQYF. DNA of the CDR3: TGTGCCAGCAGTTACTCTAGCGGGGCCTCCTACGAGCAGTACTTC.

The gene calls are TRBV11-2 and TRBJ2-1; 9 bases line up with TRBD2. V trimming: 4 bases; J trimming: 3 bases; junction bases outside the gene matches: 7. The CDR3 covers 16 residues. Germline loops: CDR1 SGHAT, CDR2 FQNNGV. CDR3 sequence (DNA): TGTGCCAGCAGCTCGACTAGCGGAGTACTCTACAATGAGCAGTTCTTC. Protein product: CASSSTSGVLYNEQFF.

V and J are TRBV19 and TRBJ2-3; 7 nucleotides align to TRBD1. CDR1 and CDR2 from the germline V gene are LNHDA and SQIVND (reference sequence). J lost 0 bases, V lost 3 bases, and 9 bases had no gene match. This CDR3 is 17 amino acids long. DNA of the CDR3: TGTGCCAGTAGTATTCACCGACAGGGAACTAGCACAGATACGCAGTATTTT. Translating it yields CASSIHRQGTSTDTQYF.

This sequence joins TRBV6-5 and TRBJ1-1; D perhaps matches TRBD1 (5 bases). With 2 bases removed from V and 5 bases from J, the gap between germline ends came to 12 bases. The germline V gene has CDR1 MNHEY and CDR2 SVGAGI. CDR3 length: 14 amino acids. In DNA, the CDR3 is TGTGCCAGCAGTTACCGGCGGGGGTGGACTGAAGCTTTCTTT. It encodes CASSYRRGWTEAFF.

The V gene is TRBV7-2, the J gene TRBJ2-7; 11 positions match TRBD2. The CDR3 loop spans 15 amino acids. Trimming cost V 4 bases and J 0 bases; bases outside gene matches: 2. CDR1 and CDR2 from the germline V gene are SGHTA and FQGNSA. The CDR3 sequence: CASSSTSGNSYEQYF. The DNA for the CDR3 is TGTGCCAGCAGCTCGACTAGCGGGAACTCCTACGAGCAGTACTTC.

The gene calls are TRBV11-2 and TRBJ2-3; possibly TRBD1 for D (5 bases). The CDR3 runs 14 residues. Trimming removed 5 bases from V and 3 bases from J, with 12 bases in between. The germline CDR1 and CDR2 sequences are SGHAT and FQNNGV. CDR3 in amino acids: CASSITAGTDTQYF. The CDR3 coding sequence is TGTGCCAGCAGCATCACGGCAGGGACAGATACGCAGTATTTT.

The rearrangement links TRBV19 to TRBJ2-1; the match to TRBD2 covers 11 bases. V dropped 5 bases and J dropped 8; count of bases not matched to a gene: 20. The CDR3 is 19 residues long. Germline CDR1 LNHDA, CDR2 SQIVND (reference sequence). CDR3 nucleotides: TGTGCCAGTAGTGCAGAAGGACTAGCGGGCCCTACGGGTTGGCATGAGCAGTTCTTC. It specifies CASSAEGLAGPTGWHEQFF. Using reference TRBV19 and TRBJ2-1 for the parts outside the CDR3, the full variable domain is DGGITQSPKYLFRKEGQNVTLSCEQNLNHDAMYWYRQDPGQGLRLIYYSQIVNDFQKGDIAEGYSVSREKKESFPLTVTSAQKNPTAFYLCASSAEGLAGPTGWHEQFFGPGTRLTVL.

The CDR3, as DNA: TGTGCCAGCAGCCAAGGGGACAGGGTAGACGAGCAGTACTTC. Translation gives CASSQGDRVDEQYF. This chain connects TRBV14 to TRBJ2-7, with 9 bases identical to TRBD1. The J segment lost 5 bases and the V segment lost 1 base, leaving 3 bases of the junction unmatched. The CDR3 is 14 amino acids. Per germline, CDR1 SGHDN and CDR2 FVKESK.

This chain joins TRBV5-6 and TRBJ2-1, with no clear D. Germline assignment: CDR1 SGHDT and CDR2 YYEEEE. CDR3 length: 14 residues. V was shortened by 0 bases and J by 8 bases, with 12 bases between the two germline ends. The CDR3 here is CASSLVKAEDEQFF. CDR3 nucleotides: TGTGCCAGCAGCTTGGTAAAGGCAGAGGATGAGCAGTTCTTC.

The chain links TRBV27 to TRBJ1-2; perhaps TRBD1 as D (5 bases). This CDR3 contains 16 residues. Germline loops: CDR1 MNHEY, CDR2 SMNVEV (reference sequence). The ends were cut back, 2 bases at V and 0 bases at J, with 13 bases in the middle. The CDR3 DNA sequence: TGTGCCAGCAGTTTAGGGGGGTCGGTTGCTAACTATGGCTACACCTTC. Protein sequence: CASSLGGSVANYGYTF.

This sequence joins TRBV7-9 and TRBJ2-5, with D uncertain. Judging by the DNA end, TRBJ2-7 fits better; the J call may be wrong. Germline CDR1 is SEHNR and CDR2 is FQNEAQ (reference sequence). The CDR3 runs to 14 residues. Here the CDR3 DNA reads TGTGCCAGCAGCTTAAGTTTCTTCCCCTACGAGCAGTACTTC. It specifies CASSLSFFPYEQYF.

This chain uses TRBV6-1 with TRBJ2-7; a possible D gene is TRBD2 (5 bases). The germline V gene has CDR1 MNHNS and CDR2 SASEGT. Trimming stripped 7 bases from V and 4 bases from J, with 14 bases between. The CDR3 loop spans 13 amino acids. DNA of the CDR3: TGTGCCAGCATCCGGGAAGCTAGTTACGAGCAGTACTTC. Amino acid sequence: CASIREASYEQYF.

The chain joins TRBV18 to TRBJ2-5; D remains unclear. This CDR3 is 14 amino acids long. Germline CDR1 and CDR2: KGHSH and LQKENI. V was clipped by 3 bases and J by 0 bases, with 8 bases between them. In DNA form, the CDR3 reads TGTGCCAGCTCACCCTCTCAGTACCAAGAGACCCAGTACTTC. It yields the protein CASSPSQYQETQYF.

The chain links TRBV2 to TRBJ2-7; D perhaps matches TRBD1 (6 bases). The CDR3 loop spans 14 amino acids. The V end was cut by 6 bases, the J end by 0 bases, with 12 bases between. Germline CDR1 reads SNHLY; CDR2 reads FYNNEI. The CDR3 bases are TGTGCCAGCAGAATGGACAGCGGCTCCTACGAGCAGTACTTC. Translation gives CASRMDSGSYEQYF.

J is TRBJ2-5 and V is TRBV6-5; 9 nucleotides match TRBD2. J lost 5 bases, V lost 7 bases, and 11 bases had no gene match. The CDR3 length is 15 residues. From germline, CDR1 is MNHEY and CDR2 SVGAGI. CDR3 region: CASTMRGGAWETQYF. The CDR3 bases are TGTGCCAGCACCATGCGCGGGGGGGCGTGGGAGACCCAGTACTTC.